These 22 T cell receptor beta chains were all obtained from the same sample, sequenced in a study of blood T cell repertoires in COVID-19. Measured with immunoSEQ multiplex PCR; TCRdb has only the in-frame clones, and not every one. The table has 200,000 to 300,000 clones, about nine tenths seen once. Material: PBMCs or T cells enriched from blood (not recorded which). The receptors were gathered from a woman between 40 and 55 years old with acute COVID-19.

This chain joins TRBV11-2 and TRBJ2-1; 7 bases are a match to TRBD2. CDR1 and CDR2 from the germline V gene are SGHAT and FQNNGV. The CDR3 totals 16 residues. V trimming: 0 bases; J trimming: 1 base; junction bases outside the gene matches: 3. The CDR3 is CASSLDDGGSYNEQFF. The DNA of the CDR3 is TGTGCCAGCAGCTTAGACGACGGGGGGTCCTACAATGAGCAGTTCTTC.

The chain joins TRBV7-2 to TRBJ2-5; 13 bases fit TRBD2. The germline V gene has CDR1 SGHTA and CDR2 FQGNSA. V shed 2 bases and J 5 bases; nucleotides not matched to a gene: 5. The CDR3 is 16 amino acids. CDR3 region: CASSLRTSGGYETQYF. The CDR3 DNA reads TGTGCCAGCAGCTTAAGGACTAGCGGGGGTTATGAGACCCAGTACTTC.

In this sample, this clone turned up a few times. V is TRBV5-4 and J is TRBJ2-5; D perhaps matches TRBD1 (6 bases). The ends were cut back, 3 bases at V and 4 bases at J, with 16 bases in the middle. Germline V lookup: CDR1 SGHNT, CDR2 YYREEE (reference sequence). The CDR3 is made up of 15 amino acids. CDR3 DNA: TGTGCCAGCAGCTCCACAGGGAGCCGTGGAGAGACCCAGTACTTC. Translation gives CASSSTGSRGETQYF.

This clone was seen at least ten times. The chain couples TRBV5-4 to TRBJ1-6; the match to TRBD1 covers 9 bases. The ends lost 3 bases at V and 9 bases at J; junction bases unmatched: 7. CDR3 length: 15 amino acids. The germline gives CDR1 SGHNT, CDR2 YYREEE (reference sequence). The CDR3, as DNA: TGTGCCAGCAGCTCCCTACAGGGGGCCGGTTCACCCCTCCACTTT. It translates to CASSSLQGAGSPLHF.

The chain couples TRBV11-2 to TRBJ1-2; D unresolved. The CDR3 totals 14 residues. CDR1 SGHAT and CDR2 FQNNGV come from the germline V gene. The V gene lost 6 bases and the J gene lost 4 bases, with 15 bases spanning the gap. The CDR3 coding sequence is TGTGCCAGCAGTCCGGGGTGGGGAGTCTATGGCTACACCTTC. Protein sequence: CASSPGWGVYGYTF.

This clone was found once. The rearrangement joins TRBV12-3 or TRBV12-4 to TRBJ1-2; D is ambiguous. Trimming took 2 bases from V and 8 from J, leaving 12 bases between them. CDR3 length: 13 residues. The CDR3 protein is CASSLQSPWGYTF. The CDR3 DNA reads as TGTGCCAGCAGTTTACAGTCTCCTTGGGGCTACACCTTC.

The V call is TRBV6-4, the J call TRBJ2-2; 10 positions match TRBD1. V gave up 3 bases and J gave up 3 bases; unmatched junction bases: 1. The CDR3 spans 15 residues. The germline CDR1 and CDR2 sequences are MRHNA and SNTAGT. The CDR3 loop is CASSEGQGDTGELFF. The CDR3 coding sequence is TGTGCCAGCAGTGAAGGACAGGGGGACACCGGGGAGCTGTTTTTT.

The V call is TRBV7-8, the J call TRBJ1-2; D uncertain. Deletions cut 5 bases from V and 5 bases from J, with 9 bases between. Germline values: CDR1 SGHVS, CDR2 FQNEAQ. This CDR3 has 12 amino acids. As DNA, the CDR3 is TGTGCCAGCAGCCCTGGGGAGTATGGCTACACCTTC. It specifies CASSPGEYGYTF.

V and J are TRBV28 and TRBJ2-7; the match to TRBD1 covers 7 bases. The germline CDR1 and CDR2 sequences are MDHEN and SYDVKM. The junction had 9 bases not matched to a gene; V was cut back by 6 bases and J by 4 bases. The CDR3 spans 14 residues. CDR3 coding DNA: TGTGCCAGCAGGCTCGACAGGGTGAGTTACGAGCAGTACTTC. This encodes CASRLDRVSYEQYF.

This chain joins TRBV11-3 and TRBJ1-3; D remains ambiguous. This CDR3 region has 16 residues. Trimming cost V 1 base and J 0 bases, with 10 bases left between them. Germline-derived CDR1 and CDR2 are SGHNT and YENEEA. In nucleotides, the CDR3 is TGTGCCAGCAGCTTAGGGTTCAGTTTCTCTGGAAACACCATATATTTT. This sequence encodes CASSLGFSFSGNTIYF.

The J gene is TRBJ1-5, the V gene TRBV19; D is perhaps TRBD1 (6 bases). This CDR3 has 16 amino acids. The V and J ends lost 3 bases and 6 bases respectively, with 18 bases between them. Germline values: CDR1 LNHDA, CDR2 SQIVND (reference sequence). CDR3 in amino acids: CASSMPQTGNIQPQHF. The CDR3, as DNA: TGTGCCAGTAGTATGCCACAGACAGGTAATATTCAGCCCCAGCATTTT. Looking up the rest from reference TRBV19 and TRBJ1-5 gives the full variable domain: DGGITQSPKYLFRKEGQNVTLSCEQNLNHDAMYWYRQDPGQGLRLIYYSQIVNDFQKGDIAEGYSVSREKKESFPLTVTSAQKNPTAFYLCASSMPQTGNIQPQHFGDGTRLSIL.

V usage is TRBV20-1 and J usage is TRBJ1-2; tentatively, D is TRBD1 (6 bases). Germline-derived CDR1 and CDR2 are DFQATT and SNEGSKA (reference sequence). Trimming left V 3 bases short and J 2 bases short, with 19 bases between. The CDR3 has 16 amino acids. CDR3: CSASGSSPGTNYGYTF. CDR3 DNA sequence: TGCAGTGCTAGTGGGTCCTCTCCCGGGACAAACTATGGCTACACCTTC.

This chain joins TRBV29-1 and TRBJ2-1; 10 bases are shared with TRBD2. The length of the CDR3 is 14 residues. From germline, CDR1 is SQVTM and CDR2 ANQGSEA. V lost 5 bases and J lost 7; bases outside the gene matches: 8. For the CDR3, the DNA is TGCAGCGTTTCAAGCGGGAGGGCCGCAAATGAGCAGTTCTTC. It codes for CSVSSGRAANEQFF.

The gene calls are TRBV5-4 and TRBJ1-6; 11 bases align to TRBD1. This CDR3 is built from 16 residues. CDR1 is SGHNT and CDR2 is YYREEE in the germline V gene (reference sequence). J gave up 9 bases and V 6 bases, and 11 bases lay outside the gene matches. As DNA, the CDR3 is TGTGCCAGCACCTTAGGAGGGACAGGGGGTTTTTCACCCCTCCACTTT. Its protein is CASTLGGTGGFSPLHF.

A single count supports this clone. The CDR3 here is CASSLGGTPANYGYTF. The CDR3 DNA follows: TGTGCCAGCAGCTTAGGTGGGACACCCGCTAACTATGGCTACACCTTC. The chain joins TRBV7-2 to TRBJ1-2, with D possibly being TRBD1 (6 bases). V was shortened by 1 base and J by 0 bases, with 12 bases between the two germline ends. The CDR3 is 16 amino acids. Germline CDR1 and CDR2: SGHTA and FQGNSA.

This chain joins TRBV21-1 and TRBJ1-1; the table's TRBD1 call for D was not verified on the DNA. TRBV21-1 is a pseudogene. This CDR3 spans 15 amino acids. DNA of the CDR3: TGTGCCAGCACGATATCGCGGCAGGGGGCAGGTGAAGCTTTCTTT. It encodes CASTISRQGAGEAFF.

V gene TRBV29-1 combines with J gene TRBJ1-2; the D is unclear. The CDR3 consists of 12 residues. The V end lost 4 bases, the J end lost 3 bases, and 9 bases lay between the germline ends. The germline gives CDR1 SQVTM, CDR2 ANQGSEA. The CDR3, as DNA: TGCAGCGTTGTAGGCGGGCACTATGGCTACACCTTC. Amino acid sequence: CSVVGGHYGYTF.

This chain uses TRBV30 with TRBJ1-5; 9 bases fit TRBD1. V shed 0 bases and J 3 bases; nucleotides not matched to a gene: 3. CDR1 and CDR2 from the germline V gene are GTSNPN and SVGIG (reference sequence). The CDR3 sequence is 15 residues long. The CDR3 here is CAWSVGQGFNQPQHF. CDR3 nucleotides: TGTGCCTGGAGTGTAGGACAGGGGTTCAATCAGCCCCAGCATTTT.

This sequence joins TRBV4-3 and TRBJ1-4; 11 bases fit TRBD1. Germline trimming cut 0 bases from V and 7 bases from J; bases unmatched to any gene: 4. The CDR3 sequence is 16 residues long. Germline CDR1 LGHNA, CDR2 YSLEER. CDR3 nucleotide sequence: TGCGCCAGCAGCCAAGATACCGGGACAGGGGGTGAAAAACTGTTTTTT. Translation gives CASSQDTGTGGEKLFF.

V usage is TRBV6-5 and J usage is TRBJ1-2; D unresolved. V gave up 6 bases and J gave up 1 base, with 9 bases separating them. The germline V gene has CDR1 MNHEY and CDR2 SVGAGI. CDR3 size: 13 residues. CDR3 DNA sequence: TGTGCCAGCAGCACTGGGAGTAACTATGGCTACACCTTC. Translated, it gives CASSTGSNYGYTF.

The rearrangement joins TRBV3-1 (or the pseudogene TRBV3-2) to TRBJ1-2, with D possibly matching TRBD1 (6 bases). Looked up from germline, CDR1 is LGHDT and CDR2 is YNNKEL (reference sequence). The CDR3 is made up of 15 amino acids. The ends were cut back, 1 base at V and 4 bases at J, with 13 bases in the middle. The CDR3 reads CASSQAGAYLYGYTF. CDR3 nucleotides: TGTGCCAGCAGCCAAGCAGGGGCTTACCTCTATGGCTACACCTTC.

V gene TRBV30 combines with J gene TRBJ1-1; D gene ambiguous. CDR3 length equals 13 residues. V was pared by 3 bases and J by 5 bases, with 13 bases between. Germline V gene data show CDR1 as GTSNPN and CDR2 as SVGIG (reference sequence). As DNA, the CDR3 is TGTGCCTGGAGGGAGGGAAGGTGGACTGAAGCTTTCTTT. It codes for CAWREGRWTEAFF.